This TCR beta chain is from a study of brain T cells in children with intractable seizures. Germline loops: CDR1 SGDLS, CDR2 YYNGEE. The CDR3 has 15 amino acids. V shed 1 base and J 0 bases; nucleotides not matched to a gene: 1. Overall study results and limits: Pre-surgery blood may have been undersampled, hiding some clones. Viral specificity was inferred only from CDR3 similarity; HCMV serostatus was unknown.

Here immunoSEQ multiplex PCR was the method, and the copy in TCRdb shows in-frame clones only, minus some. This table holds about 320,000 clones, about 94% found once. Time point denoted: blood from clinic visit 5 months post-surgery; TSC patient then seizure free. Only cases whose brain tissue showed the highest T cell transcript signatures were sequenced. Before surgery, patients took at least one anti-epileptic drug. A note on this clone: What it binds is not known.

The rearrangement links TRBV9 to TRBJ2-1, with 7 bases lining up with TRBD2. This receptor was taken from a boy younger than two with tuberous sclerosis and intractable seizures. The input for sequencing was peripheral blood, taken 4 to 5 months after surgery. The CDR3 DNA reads TGTGCCAGCAGCGTACGCGGGGGCTCCTACAATGAGCAGTTCTTC. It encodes CASSVRGGSYNEQFF.